This T cell receptor (beta chain) comes out of a study of blood T cells in healthy people across ages. Study conclusions and caveats: Naive CD4+ cells and diversity were both higher in long-lived donors than in aged donors.

Combining a sample-barcoded 5' primer with a J-beta primer mix, a second PCR ran for roughly 6 to 12 cycles. One entry per CDR3 protein results from TCRdb running MiXCR on the 5' RACE reads. Among some 1,800,000 distinct CDR3 sequences listed, approximately 40% were seen once. Germline-derived CDR1 and CDR2 are SQVTM and ANQGSEA. The CDR3 length is 14 residues. V lost 7 bases, J lost 0 bases, and 15 bases lay in between. This clonotype was counted between two and nine times. What it binds is not known. The chain joins TRBV29-1 to TRBJ1-1; D remains unclear. The sequencing input was blood. This clonotype was obtained from a human donor in good health. The CDR3 DNA reads TGCAGCGCGACACTGCGTTCGTTGAACACTGAAGCTTTCTTT. Translation gives CSATLRSLNTEAFF.